Detailed here is one T cell receptor (beta chain). Antigen specificity is unknown. These data come from a study of OX40 agonist ivuxolimab in advanced cancers. Across the whole study: Patients undergoing dose escalation presented with hepatocellular carcinoma, melanoma, renal cell or head and neck cancer. Whole-study results and caveats: Averaging showed that CD8+ T cells had more expanded clones than CD4+ did. Clonal expansion in partial responders at 0.1-3.0 mg/kg ranked among the lowest.

The repertoire was sequenced with immunoSEQ multiplex PCR; TCRdb's copy has only in-frame clones and lacks some. The data contain around 60,000 clones, around 90% of them singletons. This sequence originates from an adult with an advanced solid tumor such as melanoma, head and neck, liver or kidney cancer. Here the sequenced sample was CD4+ or CD8+ T cells sorted from blood, taken in a trial of the OX40 agonist ivuxolimab.

The CDR3 sequence is CASSPPTVGIPGETQYF. Here the CDR3 DNA reads TGTGCCAGCTCACCACCGACGGTGGGAATACCTGGAGAGACCCAGTACTTC. The chain employs TRBV18 and TRBJ2-5; D is undetermined. Trimming removed 0 bases from V and 4 bases from J, with 18 bases in between. Per germline, CDR1 KGHSH and CDR2 LQKENI. The CDR3 has 17 residues.